These 24 T cell receptor beta chains share one sample of origin, sequenced in a study of T cells after yellow fever vaccination. TCRdb re-called the 5' RACE reads through MiXCR, storing one row per CDR3 protein. This table holds about 300,000 distinct CDR3 sequences, approximately 10% found once. Material: CD4+ T cells sorted from PBMCs, obtained 5 days after the yellow fever booster vaccination. These receptor sequences come from a man aged 18 to 35 who received the YFV17D yellow fever vaccine.

The chain joins TRBV5-1 to TRBJ1-2; the D is unclear. The CDR3 loop spans 14 amino acids. Trimming stripped 0 bases from V and 4 bases from J, with 10 bases between. Germline CDR1 and CDR2: SGHRS and YFSETQ. In nucleotides, the CDR3 is TGCGCCAGCAGCTTGGGGCCCAGCGGCTATGGCTACACCTTC. Its translation: CASSLGPSGYGYTF.

The genes are TRBV4-3 and TRBJ1-2; D unclear. The CDR3 extends over 14 amino acids. The germline gives CDR1 LGHNA, CDR2 YSLEER. V dropped 4 bases and J dropped 13 bases, with 22 bases sitting between them. CDR3 in amino acids: CASSPDPDGPGSTF. CDR3 DNA: TGCGCCAGCAGCCCTGACCCTGACGGTCCGGGGAGCACCTTC.

The chain uses TRBV9 and TRBJ2-3; 7 bases agree with TRBD2. The junction had 7 bases not matched to a gene; V was cut back by 0 bases and J by 6 bases. CDR1 and CDR2 from the germline V gene are SGDLS and YYNGEE. This CDR3 contains 15 residues. In DNA form, the CDR3 reads TGTGCCAGCAGCGTAGGGCCTAGCGGCCTGGATACGCAGTATTTT. This translates into CASSVGPSGLDTQYF.

This clonotype came up a few times. This sequence joins TRBV3-1 and TRBJ1-5; D might be TRBD1 (6 bases). V lost 3 bases to trimming and J lost 6 bases, with 12 bases between them. Germline CDR1 reads LGHDT; CDR2 reads YNNKEL (reference sequence). The CDR3 is 14 residues long. As DNA, the CDR3 is TGTGCCAGCAGCCACGAGGGGGGCGGTCAGCCCCAGCATTTT. This encodes CASSHEGGGQPQHF. The entire variable domain, with the rest obtained from reference TRBV3-1 and TRBJ1-5, is as follows: DTAVSQTPKYLVTQMGNDKSIKCEQNLGHDTMYWYKQDSKKFLKIMFSYNNKELIINETVPNRFSPKSPDKAHLNLHINSLELGDSAVYFCASSHEGGGQPQHFGDGTRLSIL.

The rearrangement uses TRBV7-9 and TRBJ2-2, with D possibly matching TRBD1 (6 bases). The CDR3 extends over 14 amino acids. Germline CDR1 reads SEHNR; CDR2 reads FQNEAQ (reference sequence). V gave up 7 bases and J gave up 5 bases, with 14 bases separating them. CDR3 sequence: CASTKDRSTGELFF. DNA of the CDR3: TGTGCCAGCACCAAGGACAGATCAACCGGGGAGCTGTTTTTT.

This clonotype was picked up many times. The chain links TRBV5-1 to TRBJ2-3; the D gene is possibly TRBD2 (7 bases). The CDR3 sequence is 15 residues long. V was shortened by 6 bases and J by 3 bases, with 17 bases between the two germline ends. Germline loops: CDR1 SGHRS, CDR2 YFSETQ. The CDR3 DNA is TGCGCCAGCACGCACCGGGGGGCGAAGACAGATACGCAGTATTTT. It is translated as CASTHRGAKTDTQYF. The whole variable domain, filled in from reference TRBV5-1 and TRBJ2-3, reads KAGVTQTPRYLIKTRGQQVTLSCSPISGHRSVSWYQQTPGQGLQFLFEYFSETQRNKGNFPGRFSGRQFSNSRSEMNVSTLELGDSALYLCASTHRGAKTDTQYFGPGTRLTVL.

This clonotype was recorded many times. An end of the junction does not agree with germline; a read error may underlie this. The chain recombines TRBV7-7 with TRBJ2-3, with D maybe TRBD2 (7 bases). CDR1 and CDR2 (germline): SSHAT, FNYEAQ (reference sequence). CDR3 length: 14 residues. As DNA, the CDR3 is TGCGCCAGCAGCTTGGGGGGGCCCACAGATACGCAGTATTTT. Protein sequence: CASSLGGPTDTQYF.

This chain links TRBV5-1 with TRBJ2-5, with D perhaps being TRBD1 or TRBD2 (6 bases each). This CDR3 has 15 amino acids. Germline loops: CDR1 SGHRS, CDR2 YFSETQ. V was trimmed by 0 bases and J by 4 bases, leaving 13 bases between them. The CDR3, as DNA: TGCGCCAGCAGCTTGGAGCCGGGGGCTAGAGAGACCCAGTACTTC. Residues: CASSLEPGARETQYF. Drawing the rest from reference TRBV5-1 and TRBJ2-5, the complete variable domain is KAGVTQTPRYLIKTRGQQVTLSCSPISGHRSVSWYQQTPGQGLQFLFEYFSETQRNKGNFPGRFSGRQFSNSRSEMNVSTLELGDSALYLCASSLEPGARETQYFGPGTRLLVL.

This chain links TRBV7-2 with TRBJ1-3; the D is unclear. The CDR3 totals 15 residues. The V and J ends lost 0 bases and 0 bases respectively, with 6 bases between them. Germline CDR1 SGHTA, CDR2 FQGNSA. CDR3 coding DNA: TGTGCCAGCAGCTTAGCCCCCAGCTCTGGAAACACCATATATTTT. Its protein is CASSLAPSSGNTIYF.

This clonotype occurred a few times. V and J are TRBV7-6 and TRBJ1-1, with D perhaps TRBD1 (6 bases). This CDR3 contains 15 residues. Trimming cost V 4 bases and J 2 bases, with 14 bases left between them. CDR1 is SGHVS and CDR2 is FNYEAQ in the germline V gene. CDR3 loop: CASSSGQPGNTEAFF. The CDR3 region has the DNA TGTGCCAGCAGCTCTGGACAGCCGGGAAACACTGAAGCTTTCTTT. Looking up the rest from reference TRBV7-6 and TRBJ1-1 gives the full variable domain: GAGVSQSPRYKVTKRGQDVALRCDPISGHVSLYWYRQALGQGPEFLTYFNYEAQQDKSGLPNDRFSAERPEGSISTLTIQRTEQRDSAMYRCASSSGQPGNTEAFFGQGTRLTVV.

The chain links TRBV28 to TRBJ2-3; TRBD1 is a possible D gene (5 bases). Trimming removed 3 bases from V and 4 bases from J, with 8 bases in between. This CDR3 has 13 residues. Germline loops: CDR1 MDHEN, CDR2 SYDVKM. CDR3 region: CASSLGQSDTQYF. In DNA form, the CDR3 reads TGTGCCAGCAGTTTGGGGCAGTCAGATACGCAGTATTTT.

This clonotype appeared a few times. V and J are TRBV29-1 and TRBJ2-3, with D possibly TRBD2 on 5 matching bases. This CDR3 spans 13 amino acids. Germline V gene lookup returns CDR1 SQVTM and CDR2 ANQGSEA. CDR3 sequence: CRVAGLYTDTQYF. CDR3 bases: TGCAGGGTCGCGGGCCTCTACACAGATACGCAGTATTTT.

This clonotype was recorded a few times. In DNA form, the CDR3 reads TGTGCCACCAGCGGGAGACTGGGAAACATTCAGTACTTC. Encoded protein: CATSGRLGNIQYF. The genes are TRBV15 and TRBJ2-4; TRBD2 is a possible D gene (5 bases). CDR1 is LNHNV and CDR2 is YYDKDF in the germline V gene (reference sequence). The CDR3 contains 13 residues. Deletions cut 5 bases from V and 6 bases from J, with 11 bases between.

V is TRBV3-1 and J is TRBJ2-5; D not resolved. The CDR3 extends over 11 amino acids. The germline V gene encodes CDR1 LGHDT and CDR2 YNNKEL (reference sequence). The V gene lost 0 bases and the J gene lost 7 bases, with 3 bases spanning the gap. CDR3 sequence reads: CASSQDVTQYF. CDR3 bases: TGTGCCAGCAGCCAAGACGTGACCCAGTACTTC.

Many counts were recorded for this clonotype. CDR3 amino acids: CAISQTGNQPQHF. DNA of the CDR3: TGTGCCATCAGCCAGACAGGGAATCAGCCCCAGCATTTT. The V gene is TRBV10-3, the J gene TRBJ1-5; 7 positions agree with TRBD1. Germline CDR1 ENHRY, CDR2 SYGVKD. This CDR3 contains 13 residues. V trimming: 6 bases; J trimming: 4 bases; junction bases outside the gene matches: 3.

Only a few counts were recorded for this clonotype. The chain joins TRBV18 to TRBJ2-1; D is perhaps TRBD2 (6 bases). In germline, CDR1 is KGHSH, CDR2 LQKENI. The CDR3 consists of 16 residues. Trimming removed 2 bases at V and 0 bases at J, with 11 bases between. This chain's CDR3 is CASSPVLGGSYNEQFF. CDR3 nucleotide sequence: TGTGCCAGCTCACCAGTATTGGGGGGCTCCTACAATGAGCAGTTCTTC. Filled out from reference TRBV18 and TRBJ2-1, the complete variable domain reads NAGVMQNPRHLVRRRGQEARLRCSPMKGHSHVYWYRQLPEEGLKFMVYLQKENIIDESGMPKERFSAEFPKEGPSILRIQQVVRGDSAAYFCASSPVLGGSYNEQFFGPGTRLTVL.

In this sample, this clonotype turned up a few times. The V gene is TRBV7-2, the J gene TRBJ1-3, with unresolved D. Trimming stripped 4 bases from V and 1 base from J, with 5 bases between. Looked up from germline, CDR1 is SGHTA and CDR2 is FQGNSA. The CDR3 runs to 13 residues. CDR3 amino acids: CASSYVSGNTIYF. In nucleotides, the CDR3 is TGTGCCAGCAGCTATGTTTCTGGAAACACCATATATTTT.

This clonotype has at least ten counts. This sequence joins TRBV11-2 and TRBJ2-1, with D perhaps matching TRBD2 (6 bases). With 3 bases removed from V and 3 bases from J, the gap between germline ends came to 12 bases. CDR1 is SGHAT and CDR2 is FQNNGV in the germline V gene. CDR3 length: 15 residues. CDR3 protein: CASSFTSSRYNEQFF. The CDR3 DNA reads as TGTGCCAGCAGCTTTACTAGCTCTCGCTACAATGAGCAGTTCTTC.

V usage is TRBV5-1 and J usage is TRBJ2-3; the D gene is possibly TRBD2 (5 bases). The V gene lost 1 base and the J gene lost 1 base, with 13 bases spanning the gap. This CDR3 spans 16 amino acids. The germline CDR1 and CDR2 sequences are SGHRS and YFSETQ. The CDR3 region has the DNA TGCGCCAGCAGCTTGCAAGGGTACGGGGGCACAGATACGCAGTATTTT. Its protein product is CASSLQGYGGTDTQYF.

The chain recombines TRBV24-1 with TRBJ1-2; the D gene is possibly TRBD1 (6 bases). Trimming took 9 bases from V and 5 from J, leaving 15 bases between them. Germline CDR1 is KGHDR and CDR2 is SFDVKD. The CDR3 has 13 residues. CDR3 amino acids: CATSMDSQYGYTF. The CDR3 DNA sequence: TGTGCCACCTCGATGGACAGTCAATATGGCTACACCTTC.

This clonotype was counted at least ten times. This rearrangement joins TRBV5-5 to TRBJ2-5; TRBD2 aligns across 11 bases. Germline V gene sequence: CDR1 SGHKS, CDR2 YYEKEE (reference sequence). This CDR3 is 14 amino acids long. The V segment lost 4 bases and the J segment 3 bases; nucleotides outside the gene matches: 2. CDR3 sequence (DNA): TGTGCCAGCAGCCGGGGACTAGCGGAAGAGACCCAGTACTTC. It yields the protein CASSRGLAEETQYF.

The chain has TRBV4-3 and TRBJ2-5; D is perhaps TRBD2 (5 bases). The length of the CDR3 is 13 residues. Germline values: CDR1 LGHNA, CDR2 YSLEER. Between the trimmed V and J ends, which lost 2 bases and 7 bases, there was a span of 11 bases. The CDR3 reads CASSQRREGTQYF. Here the CDR3 DNA reads TGCGCCAGCAGCCAAAGGAGAGAGGGGACCCAGTACTTC.

This clonotype was counted ten times or more. The rearrangement uses TRBV6-6 and TRBJ1-5; no firm D call. There are 13 residues in the CDR3. Trimming shortened V by 4 bases and J by 5 bases, and 9 bases separated the two germline ends. CDR1 and CDR2 (germline): MNHNY, SVGAGI (reference sequence). The CDR3 sequence: CASSSGWDQPQHF. The CDR3 DNA follows: TGTGCCAGCAGTTCGGGGTGGGATCAGCCCCAGCATTTT.

This clonotype was seen many times. The V gene is TRBV5-1, the J gene TRBJ2-5; D gene ambiguous. The CDR3 contains 13 residues. Trimming cost V 4 bases and J 2 bases, with 9 bases left between them. From germline, CDR1 is SGHRS and CDR2 YFSETQ. The CDR3 DNA follows: TGCGCCAGCAGCCGGTGGGGACAAGAGACCCAGTACTTC. Translated: CASSRWGQETQYF. The full variable domain, in which reference TRBV5-1 and TRBJ2-5 provide the parts outside the CDR3, is KAGVTQTPRYLIKTRGQQVTLSCSPISGHRSVSWYQQTPGQGLQFLFEYFSETQRNKGNFPGRFSGRQFSNSRSEMNVSTLELGDSALYLCASSRWGQETQYFGPGTRLLVL.